The 28 T cell receptor beta chains reported below all come from one sample, sequenced in a study of regulatory T cells. Amplification used 52 TRBV primers and 13 TRBJ primers. The table came from immunoSEQ multiplex PCR; TCRdb's copy has only in-frame clones and leaves some out. The sample shows 20,000 to 25,000 clones, over 85% of them seen only once. Material for sequencing was CD8+ T cells sorted from blood. These receptors originate from a child aged 2-15 years with CD3G deficiency.

V is TRBV28 and J is TRBJ1-2; 8 nucleotides match TRBD1. This CDR3 is 16 amino acids long. V shed 6 bases and J 4 bases; nucleotides not matched to a gene: 13. The V gene's germline CDR1 is MDHEN and CDR2 SYDVKM. For the CDR3, the DNA is TGTGCCAGCAGCTTCGCTAGGTCAGGGGGCCTCTATGGCTACACCTTC. Translating it yields CASSFARSGGLYGYTF.

The genes are TRBV7-2 and TRBJ1-1; no reliable D call. Per the germline V gene, CDR1 is SGHTA and CDR2 is FQGNSA. The CDR3 is 17 residues long. V dropped 5 bases and J dropped 4 bases, with 23 bases sitting between them. CDR3 loop: CASSRWGGREGPTEAFF. The CDR3 DNA reads TGTGCCAGCAGCCGCTGGGGAGGGAGGGAAGGCCCCACTGAAGCTTTCTTT.

The J gene is TRBJ1-1, the V gene TRBV13; D gene unclear. Looked up from germline, CDR1 is PRHDT and CDR2 is FYEKMQ (reference sequence). This CDR3 comprises 13 residues. V dropped 0 bases and J dropped 8 bases, with 10 bases sitting between them. This chain's CDR3 is CASSLGGSPEAFF. The DNA for the CDR3 is TGTGCCAGCAGCTTAGGTGGGTCGCCCGAAGCTTTCTTT.

The chain employs TRBV11-2 and TRBJ2-1, with D maybe TRBD1 (5 bases). This CDR3 has 15 amino acids. CDR1 and CDR2 (germline): SGHAT, FQNNGV. Trimming removed 1 base from V and 3 bases from J, with 10 bases in between. The CDR3 spells CASSLGAGNYNEQFF. The CDR3 DNA sequence: TGTGCCAGCAGCTTAGGGGCAGGGAACTACAATGAGCAGTTCTTC.

This chain uses TRBV6-6 with TRBJ2-3; 13 bases are a match to TRBD2. With 2 bases clipped from V and 4 bases from J, the junction kept 0 bases outside the gene matches. The V gene's germline CDR1 is MNHNY and CDR2 SVGAGI (reference sequence). This CDR3 spans 15 amino acids. This CDR3 reads CASSYGTSGADTQYF. The CDR3 DNA sequence: TGTGCCAGCAGTTACGGGACTAGCGGGGCAGATACGCAGTATTTT.

The rearrangement joins TRBV7-9 to TRBJ2-2; 7 positions agree with TRBD2. Trimming took 4 bases from V and 3 from J; bases not matched to a gene: 5. Germline CDR1 SEHNR, CDR2 FQNEAQ (reference sequence). The CDR3 totals 15 residues. CDR3 sequence (DNA): TGTGCCAGCAGCTCCAGAAGCGGGGACACCGGGGAGCTGTTTTTT. Translation gives CASSSRSGDTGELFF.

The chain is built from TRBV7-8 and TRBJ2-1, with 11 nucleotides matching TRBD1. Germline V lookup: CDR1 SGHVS, CDR2 FQNEAQ. V lost 5 bases to trimming and J lost 1 base; unmatched junction nucleotides: 4. This CDR3 region has 16 residues. As DNA, the CDR3 is TGTGCCAGCAGCCCCGGACAGGGGGCTTCCTACAATGAGCAGTTCTTC. This gives the protein CASSPGQGASYNEQFF.

The J gene is TRBJ2-7, the V gene TRBV6-1, with 7 nucleotides matching TRBD2. There are 11 residues in the CDR3. The V gene end was trimmed by 7 bases and the J gene end by 4 bases; junction bases not matched to a gene: 1. CDR1 and CDR2 (germline): MNHNS, SASEGT. CDR3 amino acids: CASKRGYEQYF. The CDR3 nucleotides read TGTGCCAGCAAGCGGGGATACGAGCAGTACTTC.

This sequence joins TRBV28 and TRBJ2-7; a weak D match, TRBD1 (5 bases). CDR3 length: 13 residues. The germline V and J ends were trimmed by 5 bases and 2 bases, with 10 bases remaining between them. CDR1 and CDR2 from the germline V gene are MDHEN and SYDVKM. CDR3 sequence: CASSLVGPYEQYF. The CDR3 nucleotides read TGTGCCAGCAGTCTCGTGGGGCCCTACGAGCAGTACTTC.

In its sample, this clone was seen once. The V call is TRBV6-1, the J call TRBJ1-1, with D unresolved. Trimming took off 2 bases at V and 8 bases at J, with 12 bases between the two ends. The germline gives CDR1 MNHNS, CDR2 SASEGT. CDR3 length: 13 amino acids. The CDR3, as DNA: TGTGCCAGCAGTGAAATGGGCCCTAGGGAAGCTTTCTTT. Amino acid sequence: CASSEMGPREAFF.

V is TRBV28 and J is TRBJ2-5; 7 bases align to TRBD1. The V and J ends lost 4 bases and 5 bases, in that order; junction bases with no gene match: 13. The CDR3 spans 16 residues. Looked up from germline, CDR1 is MDHEN and CDR2 is SYDVKM. The DNA for the CDR3 is TGTGCCAGCAGTTCGAAGGGGGCGCTTGATCGGGAGACCCAGTACTTC. Its protein product is CASSSKGALDRETQYF.

About this clone itself: The sample has other DNA sequences that encode this CDR3 too. The V gene is TRBV11-2, the J gene TRBJ1-1; D ambiguous. Deletions cut 1 base from V and 2 bases from J, with 5 bases between. Germline V gene data show CDR1 as SGHAT and CDR2 as FQNNGV. The length of the CDR3 is 13 residues. CDR3 nucleotide sequence: TGTGCCAGCAGCTTAGGCCTTAACACTGAAGCTTTCTTT. It encodes CASSLGLNTEAFF.

By sample share, this clone is large (0.1 to 1%). The CDR3 here is CASSDGDVTDTQYF. The CDR3 DNA sequence: TGCGCCAGCAGTGACGGAGACGTCACAGATACGCAGTATTTT. The V and J genes are TRBV10-2 and TRBJ2-3; the D is unclear. CDR1 and CDR2 (germline): WSHSY, SAAADI. V lost 3 bases and J 2 bases, leaving 9 bases between the germline ends. The CDR3 covers 14 residues.

The V gene is TRBV19, the J gene TRBJ1-1, with D uncertain. The CDR3 has 13 residues. The germline V and J ends were trimmed by 4 bases and 3 bases, with 9 bases remaining between them. The germline V gene encodes CDR1 LNHDA and CDR2 SQIVND (reference sequence). The CDR3, as DNA: TGTGCCAGTAGTAAGTACAGCTACACTGAAGCTTTCTTT. Its protein product is CASSKYSYTEAFF. Variable domain in full (rest from reference TRBV19 and TRBJ1-1): DGGITQSPKYLFRKEGQNVTLSCEQNLNHDAMYWYRQDPGQGLRLIYYSQIVNDFQKGDIAEGYSVSREKKESFPLTVTSAQKNPTAFYLCASSKYSYTEAFFGQGTRLTVV.

V gene TRBV28 combines with J gene TRBJ2-7; 12 bases agree with TRBD2. The V and J ends lost 5 bases and 6 bases, in that order; junction bases with no gene match: 8. The germline V gene has CDR1 MDHEN and CDR2 SYDVKM. This CDR3 has 15 amino acids. The CDR3 nucleotides read TGTGCCAGCAGTACAGGACTAGCGGGGATCGTCGAGCAGTACTTC. This gives the protein CASSTGLAGIVEQYF.

The CDR3 bases are TGTGCCAGCAGTTTCGAGGGATTATTCAATCAGCCCCAGCATTTT. Encoded protein: CASSFEGLFNQPQHF. V usage is TRBV28 and J usage is TRBJ1-5, with D unresolved. The germline V gene encodes CDR1 MDHEN and CDR2 SYDVKM. Trimming took 3 bases from V and 3 from J, leaving 12 bases between them. The length of the CDR3 is 15 residues.

J is TRBJ2-5 and V is TRBV28; 9 positions match TRBD1. The CDR3 runs 14 residues. CDR1 MDHEN and CDR2 SYDVKM come from the germline V gene. V shed 6 bases, J shed 3 bases, and the junction held 5 bases outside the gene matches. The DNA of the CDR3 is TGTGCCAGCAGCAATCGGGACAGGGAAGAGACCCAGTACTTC. Translating gives CASSNRDREETQYF.

The rearrangement links TRBV6-1 to TRBJ2-1, with a weak D call TRBD2 (5 bases). From germline, CDR1 is MNHNS and CDR2 SASEGT. V lost 2 bases, J lost 4 bases, and 15 bases lay in between. The CDR3 runs 16 residues. CDR3 region: CASSEPREETYNEQFF. The CDR3 nucleotides read TGTGCCAGCAGTGAACCCCGGGAAGAGACTTACAATGAGCAGTTCTTC.

This chain links TRBV5-1 with TRBJ2-3, with D hard to call. Looked up from germline, CDR1 is SGHRS and CDR2 is YFSETQ. The CDR3 totals 15 residues. V lost 1 base to trimming and J lost 3 bases, with 12 bases between them. CDR3: CASSLNTDGTDTQYF. In DNA, the CDR3 is TGCGCCAGCAGCTTGAACACCGATGGGACAGATACGCAGTATTTT. Combining the CDR3 with reference TRBV5-1 and TRBJ2-3 gives the whole variable domain KAGVTQTPRYLIKTRGQQVTLSCSPISGHRSVSWYQQTPGQGLQFLFEYFSETQRNKGNFPGRFSGRQFSNSRSEMNVSTLELGDSALYLCASSLNTDGTDTQYFGPGTRLTVL.

The chain links TRBV5-1 to TRBJ2-7, with 11 positions matching TRBD2. V shed 4 bases and J 3 bases; nucleotides not matched to a gene: 6. The CDR3 spans 15 residues. Germline V gene data show CDR1 as SGHRS and CDR2 as YFSETQ. The DNA for the CDR3 is TGCGCCAGCAGCATCGGGACTAGCGGTGACTACGAGCAGTACTTC. Translated, it gives CASSIGTSGDYEQYF.

This clone showed up just a few times. The chain joins TRBV13 to TRBJ2-1, with 9 positions matching TRBD1. The germline V gene has CDR1 PRHDT and CDR2 FYEKMQ (reference sequence). The CDR3 has 14 amino acids. V shed 4 bases and J 6 bases; nucleotides not matched to a gene: 4. The CDR3 DNA reads as TGTGCCAGCAGCTCTCGGACAGGGGCCAATGAGCAGTTCTTC. This translates into CASSSRTGANEQFF. Full variable domain (outside the CDR3, taken from reference TRBV13 and TRBJ2-1): AAGVIQSPRHLIKEKRETATLKCYPIPRHDTVYWYQQGPGQDPQFLISFYEKMQSDKGSIPDRFSAQQFSDYHSELNMSSLELGDSALYFCASSSRTGANEQFFGPGTRLTVL.

CDR3 loop: CAISEFLVGAGANVLTF. CDR3 coding DNA: TGTGCCATCAGTGAGTTTCTGGTTGGGGCTGGGGCCAACGTCCTGACTTTC. The V and J genes are TRBV10-3 and TRBJ2-6; the D is unclear. The ends were cut back, 1 base at V and 2 bases at J, with 12 bases in the middle. Germline values: CDR1 ENHRY, CDR2 SYGVKD. This CDR3 has 17 amino acids.

This CDR3 is CASSSSIYGDGYTF. The CDR3 nucleotides are TGTGCCAGCAGTTCCTCCATATACGGTGATGGCTACACCTTC. The rearrangement links TRBV6-5 to TRBJ1-2; D gene ambiguous. Germline V gene lookup returns CDR1 MNHEY and CDR2 SVGAGI. The V gene lost 4 bases and the J gene lost 6 bases, with 15 bases spanning the gap. There are 14 residues in the CDR3.

The chain combines TRBV6-6 with TRBJ1-6; D is ambiguous. CDR1 is MNHNY and CDR2 is SVGAGI in the germline V gene (reference sequence). V was pared by 4 bases and J by 6 bases, with 13 bases between. CDR3 length equals 15 residues. The CDR3 is CASSFDPYSNSPLHF. CDR3 nucleotide sequence: TGTGCCAGCAGTTTCGACCCCTATAGTAATTCACCCCTCCACTTT.

This chain links TRBV11-2 with TRBJ2-7, with TRBD2 matching over 16 bases. The length of the CDR3 is 15 residues. CDR1 and CDR2 (germline): SGHAT, FQNNGV. V was clipped by 3 bases and J by 6 bases; unmatched bases: 2. CDR3 sequence (DNA): TGTGCCAGCAGCTTCGGGACTAGCGGGAGGGGCGAGCAGTACTTC. This sequence encodes CASSFGTSGRGEQYF.

J is TRBJ2-7 and V is TRBV5-1; D may be TRBD1 or TRBD2 (5 bases each). The CDR3 extends over 14 amino acids. V was clipped by 2 bases and J by 5 bases, with 14 bases between them. Per germline, CDR1 SGHRS and CDR2 YFSETQ. This CDR3 is CASSFKGPTDEQYF. Written as DNA, the CDR3 is TGCGCCAGCAGCTTTAAGGGACCAACTGACGAGCAGTACTTC.

The chain uses TRBV28 and TRBJ2-7, with TRBD1 identical over 8 bases. V lost 5 bases to trimming and J lost 2 bases; unmatched junction nucleotides: 11. Germline V gene sequence: CDR1 MDHEN, CDR2 SYDVKM. The CDR3 is 16 residues long. CDR3 amino acids: CASSTYRDRNPYEQYF. For the CDR3, the DNA is TGTGCCAGCAGTACCTACCGGGACAGGAACCCCTACGAGCAGTACTTC.

The rearrangement uses TRBV7-8 and TRBJ2-5; no firm D call. Looked up from germline, CDR1 is SGHVS and CDR2 is FQNEAQ. This CDR3 is 13 amino acids long. V was trimmed by 2 bases and J by 3 bases, leaving 7 bases between them. DNA for the CDR3: TGTGCCAGCAGCTTATGGGGTGAAGAGACCCAGTACTTC. As protein: CASSLWGEETQYF.